This T cell receptor beta chain was captured in a study of T cell responses to AZD1222 COVID-19 vaccine. Looking at the study overall: The analysis combined second doses at about 4 or about 12 weeks. Overall study findings and caveats: Baseline serostatus was positive in only six AZD1222 recipients. Dominant CD4 TCR responses targeted spike regions 160-218 and 743-854.

The table came from immunoSEQ multiplex PCR; TCRdb's copy has only in-frame clones and leaves some out. This table holds more than 250,000 clones, 85% to 95% found once. A remark on this clone: The antigen is undetermined.

V dropped 5 bases and J dropped 3 bases, with 12 bases sitting between them. CDR3 size: 14 residues. Germline V lookup: CDR1 SGHTA, CDR2 FQGTGA. The receptor comes from an adult in good health. J is TRBJ2-3 and V is TRBV7-3, with a weak D call TRBD1 (5 bases). Sample: peripheral blood, taken on day 0 of AZD1222 vaccination. In DNA form, the CDR3 reads TGTGCCAGCAGCCTTGGACCAGGGACAGATACGCAGTATTTT. It codes for CASSLGPGTDTQYF.